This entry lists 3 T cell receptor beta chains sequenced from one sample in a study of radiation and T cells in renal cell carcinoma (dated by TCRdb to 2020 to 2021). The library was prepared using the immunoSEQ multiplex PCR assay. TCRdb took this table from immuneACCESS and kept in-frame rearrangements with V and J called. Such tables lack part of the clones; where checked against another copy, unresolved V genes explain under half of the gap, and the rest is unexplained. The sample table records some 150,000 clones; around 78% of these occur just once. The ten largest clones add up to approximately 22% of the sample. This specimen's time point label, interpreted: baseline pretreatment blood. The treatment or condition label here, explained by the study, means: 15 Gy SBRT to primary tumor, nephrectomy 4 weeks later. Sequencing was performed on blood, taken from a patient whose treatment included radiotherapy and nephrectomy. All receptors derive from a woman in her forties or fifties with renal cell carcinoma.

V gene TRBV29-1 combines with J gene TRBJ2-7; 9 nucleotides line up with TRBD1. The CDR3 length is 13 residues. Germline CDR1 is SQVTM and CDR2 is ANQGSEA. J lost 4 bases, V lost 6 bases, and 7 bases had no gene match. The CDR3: CSVTGTGLYEQYF. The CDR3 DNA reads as TGCAGCGTGACCGGGACAGGGTTATACGAGCAGTACTTC.

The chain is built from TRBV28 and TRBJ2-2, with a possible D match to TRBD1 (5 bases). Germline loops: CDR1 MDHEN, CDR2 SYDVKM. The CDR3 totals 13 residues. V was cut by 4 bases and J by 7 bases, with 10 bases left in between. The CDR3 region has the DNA TGTGCCAGCAGTTCGCCAGGGCACGGGGAGCTGTTTTTT. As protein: CASSSPGHGELFF.

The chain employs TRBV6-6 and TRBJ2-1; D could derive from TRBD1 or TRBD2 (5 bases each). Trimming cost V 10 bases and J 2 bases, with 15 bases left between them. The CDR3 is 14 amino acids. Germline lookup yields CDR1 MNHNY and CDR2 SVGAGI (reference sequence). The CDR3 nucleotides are TGTGCCATCGACCCGGGGCGGGCCTACAATGAGCAGTTCTTC. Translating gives CAIDPGRAYNEQFF.